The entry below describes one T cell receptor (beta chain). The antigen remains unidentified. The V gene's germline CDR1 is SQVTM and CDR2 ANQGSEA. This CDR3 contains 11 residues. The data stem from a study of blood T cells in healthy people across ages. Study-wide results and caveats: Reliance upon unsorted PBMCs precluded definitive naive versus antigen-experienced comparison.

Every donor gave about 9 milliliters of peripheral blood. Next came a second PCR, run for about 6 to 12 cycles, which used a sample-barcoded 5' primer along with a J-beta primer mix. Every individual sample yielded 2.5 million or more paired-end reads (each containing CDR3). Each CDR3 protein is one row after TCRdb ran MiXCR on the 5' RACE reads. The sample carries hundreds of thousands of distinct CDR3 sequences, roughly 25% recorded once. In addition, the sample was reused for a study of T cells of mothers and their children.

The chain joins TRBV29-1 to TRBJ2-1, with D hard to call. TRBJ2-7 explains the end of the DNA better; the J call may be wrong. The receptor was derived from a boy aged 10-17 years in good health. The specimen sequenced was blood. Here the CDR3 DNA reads TGCAGCGTTTCAGGCAACTACGAGCAGTACTTC. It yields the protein CSVSGNYEQYF.